Following are 3 T cell receptor beta chains from one sample sequenced in a study of identical twins. TCRdb reprocessed the 5' RACE reads with MiXCR, giving one entry per CDR3 protein. The sample carries under 900,000 distinct CDR3 sequences, about 20% recorded once. The same sample was also studied in work on T cells expressing NK-cell markers.

Sequencing used PBMCs. The receptors were sampled from a woman under 30 in good health.

The chain employs TRBV20-1 and TRBJ1-5; tentative D call: TRBD1 (5 bases). The CDR3 contains 14 residues. Germline assignment: CDR1 DFQATT and CDR2 SNEGSKA (reference sequence). The V gene lost 5 bases and the J gene lost 6 bases, with 17 bases spanning the gap. The CDR3 nucleotides read TGCAGTGCTGGACACTCCCAGGGAACTCAGCCCCAGCATTTT. This translates into CSAGHSQGTQPQHF.

The chain carries TRBV20-1 and TRBJ2-1; weak D call: TRBD2 (5 bases). V was trimmed by 3 bases and J by 0 bases, leaving 12 bases between them. Germline assignment: CDR1 DFQATT and CDR2 SNEGSKA (reference sequence). CDR3 length: 15 residues. The CDR3 DNA sequence: TGCAGTGCTAGGTTGAGAGGGAGCTCCTACAATGAGCAGTTCTTC. Its translation: CSARLRGSSYNEQFF.

The chain combines TRBV7-8 with TRBJ2-1; no clear D. CDR3 length: 14 amino acids. Germline assignment: CDR1 SGHVS and CDR2 FQNEAQ. The V end lost 2 bases, the J end lost 4 bases, and 9 bases lay between the germline ends. CDR3 amino acids: CASSLPIAYNEQFF. CDR3 bases: TGTGCCAGCAGCTTACCAATAGCTTACAATGAGCAGTTCTTC. The whole variable domain, filled in from reference TRBV7-8 and TRBJ2-1, reads GAGVSQSPRYKVAKRGQDVALRCDPISGHVSLFWYQQALGQGPEFLTYFQNEAQLDKSGLPSDRFFAERPEGSVSTLKIQRTQQEDSAVYLCASSLPIAYNEQFFGPGTRLTVL.